This is a list of T cell receptor beta chains from one sample in a study of CD8 T cells in Susac syndrome. TCRdb independently ran MiXCR on the immunoSEQ multiplex PCR reads; one entry per CDR3 protein. Altogether fewer than 350,000 distinct CDR3 sequences are present, approximately 85% being singletons, with the ten largest covering about 0.22%. The material sequenced was CD8+ T cells from PBMCs. Receptors originate from a human donor with multiple sclerosis. Both conserved end residues are part of each CDR3. The D gene is left open where the match is weak. For some rows the clone size is stated as once, few or many, or as a class when expanded; others skip it.

abundance: NA
d_gene: NA
v_gene: TRBV28
j_gene: TRBJ2-5
CDR3aa: CASSLGADLGQETQYF
CDR3nt: TGTGCCAGCAGTTTAGGGGCAGACCTTGGGCAAGAGACCCAGTACTTC

abundance: NA
d_gene: TRBD1
v_gene: TRBV6-6
j_gene: TRBJ1-1
CDR3aa: CASSYRTGGNTEAFF
CDR3nt: TGTGCCAGCAGTTATCGGACAGGAGGAAACACTGAAGCTTTCTTT

abundance: NA
d_gene: NA
v_gene: TRBV28
j_gene: TRBJ1-2
CDR3aa: CASSLGRNYGYTF
CDR3nt: TGTGCCAGCAGTTTGGGACGGAACTATGGCTACACCTTC

abundance: NA
d_gene: NA
v_gene: TRBV7-8
j_gene: TRBJ1-5
CDR3aa: CASSLTERDYNQPQHF
CDR3nt: TGTGCCAGCAGCTTAACGGAAAGGGACTACAATCAGCCCCAGCATTTT

abundance: NA
d_gene: NA
v_gene: TRBV20-1
j_gene: TRBJ1-6
CDR3aa: CSEVQPSRAPLHF
CDR3nt: TGCAGTGAGGTCCAGCCTAGTAGGGCACCCCTCCACTTT

abundance: NA
d_gene: NA
v_gene: TRBV27
j_gene: TRBJ2-7
CDR3aa: CASSPRVKPYEQHF
CDR3nt: TGTGCCAGCAGTCCCCGGGTCAAGCCCTACGAGCAGCACTTC

abundance: NA
d_gene: TRBD2
v_gene: TRBV20-1
j_gene: TRBJ2-1
CDR3aa: CSATKRDSYNEQFF
CDR3nt: TGCAGTGCTACTAAGCGGGATTCCTACAATGAGCAGTTCTTC

abundance: NA
d_gene: NA
v_gene: TRBV21-1
j_gene: TRBJ2-1
CDR3aa: CASSKAPSLAGARLGLNEQFF
CDR3nt: TGTGCCAGCAGCAAAGCGCCATCACTAGCGGGAGCTCGGTTGGGGTTGAATGAGCAGTTCTTC

abundance: NA
d_gene: TRBD2
v_gene: TRBV4-3
j_gene: TRBJ2-2
CDR3aa: CASSQDSGRAAGELFF
CDR3nt: TGCGCCAGCAGCCAAGATAGCGGGAGGGCAGCCGGGGAGCTGTTTTTT

abundance: NA
d_gene: NA
v_gene: TRBV20-1
j_gene: TRBJ1-4
CDR3aa: CSASSIRSSEKLFF
CDR3nt: TGCAGTGCTAGTAGCATCCGGAGTAGTGAAAAACTGTTTTTT

abundance: NA
d_gene: NA
v_gene: TRBV27
j_gene: TRBJ1-5
CDR3aa: CASSSSTAEDWPQHF
CDR3nt: TGTGCCAGCAGTTCCTCGACAGCAGAGGATTGGCCCCAGCATTTT

abundance: few
d_gene: NA
v_gene: TRBV19
j_gene: TRBJ1-2
CDR3aa: CASSIDSNYGYTF
CDR3nt: TGTGCCAGTAGTATCGACAGTAACTATGGCTACACCTTC

abundance: NA
d_gene: NA
v_gene: TRBV6-5
j_gene: TRBJ2-7
CDR3aa: CASSYSPGRSSYEQYF
CDR3nt: TGTGCCAGCAGTTACTCGCCAGGGAGAAGCTCCTACGAGCAGTACTTC

abundance: once
d_gene: NA
v_gene: TRBV6-2/TRBV6-3
j_gene: TRBJ1-2
CDR3aa: CASSYGDGYGYTF
CDR3nt: TGTGCCAGCAGTTACGGGGACGGCTATGGCTACACCTTC

abundance: NA
d_gene: TRBD2
v_gene: TRBV11-2
j_gene: TRBJ2-3
CDR3aa: CASSLEQGLAGGADTQYF
CDR3nt: TGTGCCAGCAGCTTAGAACAGGGACTAGCGGGAGGAGCGGATACGCAGTATTTT

abundance: NA
d_gene: NA
v_gene: TRBV15
j_gene: TRBJ2-1
CDR3aa: CATSGGGVHYNEQFF
CDR3nt: TGTGCCACCAGCGGGGGTGGGGTCCATTACAATGAGCAGTTCTTC

abundance: NA
d_gene: NA
v_gene: TRBV12-3/TRBV12-4
j_gene: TRBJ1-1
CDR3aa: CASSFRLENTEAFF
CDR3nt: TGTGCCAGCAGTTTCCGGTTGGAGAACACTGAAGCTTTCTTT

abundance: NA
d_gene: NA
v_gene: TRBV6-6
j_gene: TRBJ2-7
CDR3aa: CASSYDYSGNYEQYF
CDR3nt: TGTGCCAGCAGTTACGACTATTCAGGAAACTACGAGCAGTACTTC

abundance: NA
d_gene: TRBD2
v_gene: TRBV18
j_gene: TRBJ2-1
CDR3aa: CASSPGTSGPNEQFF
CDR3nt: TGTGCCAGCTCACCCGGGACTAGCGGACCCAATGAGCAGTTCTTC

abundance: NA
d_gene: NA
v_gene: TRBV19
j_gene: TRBJ2-7
CDR3aa: CASSIGQQISYEQYF
CDR3nt: TGTGCCAGTAGTATAGGTCAGCAAATCTCCTACGAGCAGTACTTC

abundance: NA
d_gene: TRBD2
v_gene: TRBV14
j_gene: TRBJ2-1
CDR3aa: CASSRSGRVAYNEQFF
CDR3nt: TGTGCCAGCAGCCGTAGCGGGAGGGTGGCCTACAATGAGCAGTTCTTC

abundance: once
d_gene: NA
v_gene: TRBV25-1
j_gene: TRBJ1-1
CDR3aa: CASSEGKTEAFF
CDR3nt: TGTGCCAGCAGTGAAGGGAAAACTGAAGCTTTCTTT

abundance: NA
d_gene: TRBD2
v_gene: TRBV27
j_gene: TRBJ2-7
CDR3aa: CASSLSALAATYEQYF
CDR3nt: TGTGCCAGCAGTTTATCGGCGCTAGCGGCTACCTACGAGCAGTACTTC

abundance: NA
d_gene: NA
v_gene: TRBV6-2/TRBV6-3
j_gene: TRBJ2-7
CDR3aa: CASILAGAPYEQYF
CDR3nt: TGTGCCAGCATTCTAGCAGGGGCCCCCTACGAGCAGTACTTC